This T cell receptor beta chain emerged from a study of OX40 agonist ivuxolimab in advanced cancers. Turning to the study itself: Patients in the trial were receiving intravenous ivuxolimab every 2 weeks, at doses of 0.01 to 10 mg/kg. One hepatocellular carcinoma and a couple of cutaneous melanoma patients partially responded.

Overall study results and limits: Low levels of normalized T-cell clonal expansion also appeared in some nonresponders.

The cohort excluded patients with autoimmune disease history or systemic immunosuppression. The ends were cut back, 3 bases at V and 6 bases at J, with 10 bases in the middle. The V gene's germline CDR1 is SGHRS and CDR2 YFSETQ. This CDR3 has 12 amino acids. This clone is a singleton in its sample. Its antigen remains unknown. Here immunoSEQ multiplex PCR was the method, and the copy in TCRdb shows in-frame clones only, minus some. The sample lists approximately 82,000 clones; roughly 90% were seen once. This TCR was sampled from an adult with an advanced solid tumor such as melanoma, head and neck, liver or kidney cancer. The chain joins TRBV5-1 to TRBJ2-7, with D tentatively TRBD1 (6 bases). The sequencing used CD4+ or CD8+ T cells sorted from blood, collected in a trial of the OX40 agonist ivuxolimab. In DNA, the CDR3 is TGCGCCAGCAGCTCCACAGGGATCGAGCAGTACTTC. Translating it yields CASSSTGIEQYF.